The 20 T cell receptor beta chains below were found in one sample sequenced in a study of blood T cell repertoires in COVID-19. Produced via immunoSEQ multiplex PCR; TCRdb's table is partial and in-frame only. The sample carries about 120,000 clones, 90% recorded once. The material sequenced was peripheral blood. These receptors all come from a man aged 55 to 70 with COVID-19, enrolled during active disease.

The rearrangement links TRBV6-5 to TRBJ2-3; 7 positions agree with TRBD2. With 6 bases clipped from V and 6 bases from J, the junction kept 6 bases outside the gene matches. CDR1 and CDR2 (germline): MNHEY, SVGAGI. The CDR3 runs to 13 residues. For the CDR3, the DNA is TGTGCCAGCAGAAGGGCGGGGGAGGATACGCAGTATTTT. This translates into CASRRAGEDTQYF.

This chain joins TRBV19 and TRBJ2-5, with 7 bases aligning to TRBD1. Germline V gene sequence: CDR1 LNHDA, CDR2 SQIVND (reference sequence). The CDR3 runs to 14 residues. After removal of 4 bases from V and 2 bases from J, the junction contained 4 bases not matched to a gene. CDR3 in amino acids: CASSRTGDQETQYF. CDR3 nucleotide sequence: TGTGCCAGTAGTAGGACAGGCGATCAAGAGACCCAGTACTTC.

The J gene is TRBJ2-1, the V gene TRBV11-3; D is possibly TRBD2 (6 bases). The CDR3 has 15 residues. Germline CDR1 is SGHNT and CDR2 is YENEEA. V lost 5 bases to trimming and J lost 1 base, with 12 bases between them. CDR3 protein: CASSRDFGSYNEQFF. As DNA, the CDR3 is TGTGCCAGCAGCAGGGACTTCGGATCCTACAATGAGCAGTTCTTC.

V and J are TRBV15 and TRBJ1-3, with D possibly TRBD1 on 5 matching bases. V gave up 0 bases and J gave up 0 bases, with 12 bases separating them. Germline CDR1 is LNHNV and CDR2 is YYDKDF (reference sequence). The CDR3 runs 17 residues. The CDR3 region is CATSRDSQGPSGNTIYF. CDR3 nucleotides: TGTGCCACCAGCAGAGATAGCCAGGGCCCCTCTGGAAACACCATATATTTT. Based on the CDR3 plus reference TRBV15 and TRBJ1-3, the full variable domain is DAMVIQNPRYQVTQFGKPVTLSCSQTLNHNVMYWYQQKSSQAPKLLFHYYDKDFNNEADTPDNFQSRRPNTSFCFLDIRSPGLGDTAMYLCATSRDSQGPSGNTIYFGEGSWLTVV.

This clone appeared once. V and J are TRBV4-1 and TRBJ1-4; D is perhaps TRBD1 (5 bases). Trimming cost V 2 bases and J 7 bases, with 17 bases left between them. The CDR3 is made up of 16 amino acids. From germline, CDR1 is MGHRA and CDR2 YSYEKL. CDR3 bases: TGCGCCAGCAGCCAATGGGATGGGGGGACGGGTGAAAAACTGTTTTTT. This gives the protein CASSQWDGGTGEKLFF.

The chain combines TRBV7-3 with TRBJ2-2; a weak D match, TRBD2 (5 bases). CDR3 length: 15 residues. Between the trimmed V and J ends, which lost 5 bases and 3 bases, there was a span of 13 bases. CDR1 SGHTA and CDR2 FQGTGA come from the germline V gene. The CDR3 here is CASSMAIGDTGELFF. CDR3 nucleotide sequence: TGTGCCAGCAGCATGGCCATCGGGGACACCGGGGAGCTGTTTTTT.

This clone showed up just a few times. The chain couples TRBV15 to TRBJ1-2; D gene unclear. The CDR3 has 17 amino acids. With 1 base removed from V and 1 base from J, the gap between germline ends came to 16 bases. Germline CDR1 and CDR2: LNHNV and YYDKDF (reference sequence). The CDR3 DNA sequence: TGTGCCACCAGCAGAGTTAAGAACTTCCAGGATAACTATGGCTACACCTTC. Translation gives CATSRVKNFQDNYGYTF.

V and J are TRBV25-1 and TRBJ1-1, with 7 bases lining up with TRBD1. Per germline, CDR1 MGHDK and CDR2 SYGVNS. Germline trimming cut 2 bases from V and 1 base from J; bases unmatched to any gene: 4. The CDR3 contains 15 residues. CDR3 sequence: CASSEQGTENTEAFF. DNA of the CDR3: TGTGCCAGCAGTGAACAGGGGACAGAGAACACTGAAGCTTTCTTT.

The V call is TRBV11-2, the J call TRBJ2-3; 9 bases are a match to TRBD2. Germline lookup yields CDR1 SGHAT and CDR2 FQNNGV. The ends lost 2 bases at V and 1 base at J; junction bases unmatched: 4. The CDR3 spans 16 residues. DNA for the CDR3: TGTGCCAGCAGCTTAATAGCGGGGGCCGGCACAGATACGCAGTATTTT. Translation: CASSLIAGAGTDTQYF. Based on the CDR3 plus reference TRBV11-2 and TRBJ2-3, the full variable domain is EAGVAQSPRYKIIEKRQSVAFWCNPISGHATLYWYQQILGQGPKLLIQFQNNGVVDDSQLPKDRFSAERLKGVDSTLKIQPAKLEDSAVYLCASSLIAGAGTDTQYFGPGTRLTVL.

V and J are TRBV19 and TRBJ2-3, with 8 bases identical to TRBD2. The CDR3 is 15 amino acids. V dropped 1 base and J dropped 3; count of bases not matched to a gene: 3. CDR1 and CDR2 (germline): LNHDA, SQIVND (reference sequence). The CDR3: CASSIGGGRTDTQYF. The CDR3 bases are TGTGCCAGTAGTATAGGGGGCGGGAGGACAGATACGCAGTATTTT.

The rearrangement links TRBV29-1 to TRBJ2-2; TRBD1 is a possible D gene (6 bases). Germline V lookup: CDR1 SQVTM, CDR2 ANQGSEA. This CDR3 has 14 amino acids. V lost 3 bases and J 0 bases, leaving 8 bases between the germline ends. CDR3 bases: TGCAGCGTTGAGACAGGCTCGAACACCGGGGAGCTGTTTTTT. Protein sequence: CSVETGSNTGELFF.

V usage is TRBV4-2 and J usage is TRBJ2-1, with 12 bases aligning to TRBD2. The CDR3 totals 16 residues. Germline CDR1 LGHNA, CDR2 YNFKEQ. V shed 0 bases and J 7 bases; nucleotides not matched to a gene: 4. CDR3 sequence reads: CASSQDLAGGFNEQFF. Here the CDR3 DNA reads TGTGCCAGCAGCCAAGATCTAGCGGGAGGGTTTAATGAGCAGTTCTTC.

V usage is TRBV27 and J usage is TRBJ2-3; 12 nucleotides agree with TRBD2. The CDR3 runs 19 residues. Trimming at V came to 5 bases and at J to 0 bases, leaving 12 bases not matched to a gene. Germline V gene sequence: CDR1 MNHEY, CDR2 SMNVEV (reference sequence). CDR3 residues: CASSAGPPGLAGSTDTQYF. DNA of the CDR3: TGTGCCAGCAGTGCGGGCCCTCCTGGACTAGCGGGGAGCACAGATACGCAGTATTTT.

The genes are TRBV4-3 and TRBJ2-1, with D unresolved. CDR1 and CDR2 from the germline V gene are LGHNA and YSLEER. Trimming took off 0 bases at V and 0 bases at J, with 9 bases between the two ends. The CDR3 sequence is 16 residues long. The CDR3 loop is CASSQDTGSSYNEQFF. The CDR3 DNA reads TGCGCCAGCAGCCAAGATACCGGTAGCTCCTACAATGAGCAGTTCTTC.

The CDR3 DNA reads as TGTGCCACCCAAAGCACAGATACGCAGTATTTT. Translating it yields CATQSTDTQYF. The chain carries TRBV19 and TRBJ2-3; D not resolved. Germline V gives CDR1 LNHDA, CDR2 SQIVND (reference sequence). The CDR3 is 11 amino acids. V was shortened by 10 bases and J by 0 bases, with 5 bases between the two germline ends.

The rearrangement joins TRBV3-1 (or the pseudogene TRBV3-2) to TRBJ2-1, with 8 bases aligning to TRBD1. This CDR3 has 15 residues. Germline trimming cut 1 base from V and 3 bases from J; bases unmatched to any gene: 2. Germline loops: CDR1 LGHDT, CDR2 YNNKEL (reference sequence). The CDR3 DNA reads as TGTGCCAGCAGCCAAGTACAGGGGGGCTACAATGAGCAGTTCTTC. Residues: CASSQVQGGYNEQFF.

This clone was seen only once. The chain is built from TRBV10-1 and TRBJ1-4, with D perhaps matching TRBD1 (6 bases). Germline CDR1 is WNHNN and CDR2 is SYGVQD (reference sequence). The V and J ends lost 6 bases and 5 bases respectively, with 19 bases between them. This CDR3 contains 16 residues. DNA of the CDR3: TGCGCCAGCAGGGAGGGGGGCCGGGACCCGAATGAAAAACTGTTTTTT. Its translation is CASREGGRDPNEKLFF.

V is TRBV7-3 and J is TRBJ2-2; D gene ambiguous. This CDR3 is 13 amino acids long. The V and J ends lost 1 base and 6 bases respectively, with 6 bases between them. The germline V gene encodes CDR1 SGHTA and CDR2 FQGTGA. The CDR3 region is CASSLNRAGELFF. CDR3 in DNA: TGTGCCAGCAGCTTAAACAGAGCCGGGGAGCTGTTTTTT.

This chain uses TRBV25-1 with TRBJ1-2; 7 bases match TRBD1. The CDR3 length is 14 residues. The germline gives CDR1 MGHDK, CDR2 SYGVNS. Trimming at V came to 4 bases and at J to 3 bases, leaving 5 bases not matched to a gene. This CDR3 reads CASSAIDRDYGYTF. The CDR3 DNA follows: TGTGCCAGCAGTGCCATAGACAGGGACTATGGCTACACCTTC.

On this clone: The junction and the germline gene differ at one end; a read error may be behind it. The rearrangement joins TRBV4-3 to TRBJ2-7, with 12 bases that match TRBD1. The CDR3 is 17 amino acids. Germline loops: CDR1 LGHNA, CDR2 YSLEER. The CDR3 spells CARSQAGGDRGRHEQYF. The CDR3 nucleotides are TGCGCCCGCAGCCAAGCGGGGGGGGACAGGGGGCGCCACGAGCAGTACTTC.